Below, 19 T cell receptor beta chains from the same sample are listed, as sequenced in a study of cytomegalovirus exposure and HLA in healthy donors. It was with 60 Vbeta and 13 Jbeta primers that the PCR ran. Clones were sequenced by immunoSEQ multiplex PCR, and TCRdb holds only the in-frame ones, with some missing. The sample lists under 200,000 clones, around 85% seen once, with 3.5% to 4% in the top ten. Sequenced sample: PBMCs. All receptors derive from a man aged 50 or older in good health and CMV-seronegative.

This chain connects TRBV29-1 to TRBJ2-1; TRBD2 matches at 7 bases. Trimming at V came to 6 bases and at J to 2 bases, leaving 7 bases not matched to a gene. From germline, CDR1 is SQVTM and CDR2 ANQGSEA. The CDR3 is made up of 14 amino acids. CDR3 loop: CSVARAGAYNEQFF. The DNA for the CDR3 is TGCAGCGTCGCCCGGGCGGGGGCCTACAATGAGCAGTTCTTC.

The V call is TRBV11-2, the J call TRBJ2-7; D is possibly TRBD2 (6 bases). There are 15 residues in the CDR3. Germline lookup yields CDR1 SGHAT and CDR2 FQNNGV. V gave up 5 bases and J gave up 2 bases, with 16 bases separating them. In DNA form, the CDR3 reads TGTGCCAGCAGCCCCTTGGGGGAGGCCACCTACGAGCAGTACTTC. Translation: CASSPLGEATYEQYF.

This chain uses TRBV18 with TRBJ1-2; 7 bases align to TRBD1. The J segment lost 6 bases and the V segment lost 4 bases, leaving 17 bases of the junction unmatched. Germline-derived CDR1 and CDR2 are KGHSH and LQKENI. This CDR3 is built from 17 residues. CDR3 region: CASSQIRDSLGMDGYTF. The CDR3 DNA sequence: TGTGCCAGCTCACAAATCCGGGACAGCCTGGGTATGGATGGCTACACCTTC.

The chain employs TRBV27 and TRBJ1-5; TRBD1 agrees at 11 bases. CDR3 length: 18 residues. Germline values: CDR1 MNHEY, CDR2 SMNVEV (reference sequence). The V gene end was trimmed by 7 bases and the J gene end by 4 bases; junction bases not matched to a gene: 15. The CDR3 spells CASNPLGTGGIGNQPQHF. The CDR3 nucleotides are TGTGCCAGCAATCCCCTGGGGACAGGGGGAATAGGAAATCAGCCCCAGCATTTT.

In nucleotides, the CDR3 is TGTGCCTGGGCACAGGGGTGGAATTCACCCCTCCACTTT. This codes for CAWAQGWNSPLHF. The chain links TRBV30 to TRBJ1-6, with TRBD1 matching 7 bases. CDR3 length equals 13 residues. Losses at the gene ends were 5 bases for V and 7 bases for J; bases not matched to a gene: 5. Germline V gene lookup returns CDR1 GTSNPN and CDR2 SVGIG (reference sequence).

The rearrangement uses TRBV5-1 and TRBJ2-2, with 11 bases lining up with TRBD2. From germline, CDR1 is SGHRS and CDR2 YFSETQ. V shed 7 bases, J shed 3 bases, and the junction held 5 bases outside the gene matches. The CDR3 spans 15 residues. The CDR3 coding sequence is TGCGCCAGCGGAGGGACTAGCGGTTACACCGGGGAGCTGTTTTTT. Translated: CASGGTSGYTGELFF. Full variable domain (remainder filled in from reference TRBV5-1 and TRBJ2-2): KAGVTQTPRYLIKTRGQQVTLSCSPISGHRSVSWYQQTPGQGLQFLFEYFSETQRNKGNFPGRFSGRQFSNSRSEMNVSTLELGDSALYLCASGGTSGYTGELFFGEGSRLTVL.

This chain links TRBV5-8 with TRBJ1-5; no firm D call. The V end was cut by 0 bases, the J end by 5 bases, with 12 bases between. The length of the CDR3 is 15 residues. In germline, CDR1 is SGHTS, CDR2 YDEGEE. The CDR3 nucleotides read TGTGCCAGCAGCTTGGCCGGGTTTGTACATCAGCCCCAGCATTTT. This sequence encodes CASSLAGFVHQPQHF.

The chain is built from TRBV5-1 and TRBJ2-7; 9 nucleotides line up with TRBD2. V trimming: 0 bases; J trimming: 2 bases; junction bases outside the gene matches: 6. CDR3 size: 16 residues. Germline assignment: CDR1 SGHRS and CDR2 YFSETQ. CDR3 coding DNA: TGCGCCAGCAGCTTGGGGCCCCTAGCGGGGACCTACGAGCAGTACTTC. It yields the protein CASSLGPLAGTYEQYF.

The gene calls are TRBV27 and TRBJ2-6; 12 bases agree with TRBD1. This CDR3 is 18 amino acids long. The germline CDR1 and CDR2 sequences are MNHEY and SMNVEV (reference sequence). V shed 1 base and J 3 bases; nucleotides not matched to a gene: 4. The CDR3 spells CASSLFGTGGGGANVLTF. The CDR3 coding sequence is TGTGCCAGCAGTTTATTTGGGACAGGGGGCGGTGGGGCCAACGTCCTGACTTTC.

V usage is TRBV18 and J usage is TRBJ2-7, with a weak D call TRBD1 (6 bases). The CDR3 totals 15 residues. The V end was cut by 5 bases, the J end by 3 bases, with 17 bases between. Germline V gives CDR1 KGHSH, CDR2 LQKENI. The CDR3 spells CASSTARDTNYEQYF. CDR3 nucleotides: TGTGCCAGCTCAACTGCCCGGGACACCAACTACGAGCAGTACTTC.

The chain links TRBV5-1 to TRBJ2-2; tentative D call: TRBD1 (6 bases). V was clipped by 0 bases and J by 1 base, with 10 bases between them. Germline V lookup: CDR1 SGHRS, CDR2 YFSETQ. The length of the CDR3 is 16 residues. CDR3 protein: CASSLGQGLNTGELFF. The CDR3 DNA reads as TGCGCCAGCAGCTTGGGCCAGGGGTTGAACACCGGGGAGCTGTTTTTT.

The CDR3: CASSLSGGQPQHF. The CDR3 bases are TGTGCCAGCAGCTTGAGCGGGGGTCAGCCCCAGCATTTT. J is TRBJ1-5 and V is TRBV7-8; TRBD1 is a possible D gene (5 bases). V lost 3 bases, J lost 6 bases, and 9 bases lay in between. The CDR3 has 13 amino acids. CDR1 and CDR2 from the germline V gene are SGHVS and FQNEAQ.

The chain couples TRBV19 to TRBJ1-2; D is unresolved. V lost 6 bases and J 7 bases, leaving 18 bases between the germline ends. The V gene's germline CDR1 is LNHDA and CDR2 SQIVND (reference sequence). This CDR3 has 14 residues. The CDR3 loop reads CASSPVRFWAGYTF. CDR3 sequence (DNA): TGTGCCAGTAGCCCCGTAAGGTTTTGGGCTGGCTACACCTTC.

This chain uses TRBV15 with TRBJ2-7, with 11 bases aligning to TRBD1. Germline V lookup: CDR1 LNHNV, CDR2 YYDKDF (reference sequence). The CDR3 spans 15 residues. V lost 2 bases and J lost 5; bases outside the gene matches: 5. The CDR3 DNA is TGTGCCACCAGCAGAAGGGACAGGGGGGTTCACGAGCAGTACTTC. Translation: CATSRRDRGVHEQYF.

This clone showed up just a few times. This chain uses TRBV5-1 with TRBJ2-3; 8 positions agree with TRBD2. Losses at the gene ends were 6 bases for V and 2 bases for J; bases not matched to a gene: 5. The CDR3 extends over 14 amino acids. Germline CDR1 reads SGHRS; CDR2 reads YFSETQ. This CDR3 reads CASNSGEFTDTQYF. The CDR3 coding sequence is TGCGCCAGCAATAGCGGGGAGTTCACAGATACGCAGTATTTT.

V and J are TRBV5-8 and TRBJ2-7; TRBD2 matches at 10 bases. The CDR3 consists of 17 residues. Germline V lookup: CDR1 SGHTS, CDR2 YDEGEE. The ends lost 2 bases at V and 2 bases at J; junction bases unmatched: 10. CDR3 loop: CASSFVGTSAAPYEQYF. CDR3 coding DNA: TGTGCCAGCAGCTTTGTCGGGACTAGCGCAGCACCCTACGAGCAGTACTTC.

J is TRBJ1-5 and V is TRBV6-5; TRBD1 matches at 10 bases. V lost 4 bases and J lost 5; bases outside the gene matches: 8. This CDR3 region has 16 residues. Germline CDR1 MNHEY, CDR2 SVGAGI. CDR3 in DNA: TGTGCCAGCAGTTTTTGGGACAGGGGCGTTTATCAGCCCCAGCATTTT. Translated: CASSFWDRGVYQPQHF.

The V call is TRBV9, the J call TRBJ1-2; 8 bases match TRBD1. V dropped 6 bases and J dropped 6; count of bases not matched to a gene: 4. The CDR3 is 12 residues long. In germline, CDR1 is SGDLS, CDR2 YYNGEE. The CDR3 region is CASNRGSHGYTF. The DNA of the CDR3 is TGTGCCAGCAACAGGGGGTCGCATGGCTACACCTTC.

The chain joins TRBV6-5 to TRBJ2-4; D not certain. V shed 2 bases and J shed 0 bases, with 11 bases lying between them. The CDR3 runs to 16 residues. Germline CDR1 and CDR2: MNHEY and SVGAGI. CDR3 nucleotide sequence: TGTGCCAGCAGTTACGATCTCGAACTAGCCAAAAACATTCAGTACTTC. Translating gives CASSYDLELAKNIQYF.